The 17 T cell receptor beta chains in this list originate from one sample, sequenced in a study of regulatory T cells in long-lasting Graves disease. Time point specified: newly diagnosed GD, antithyroid drugs for less than 3 months. PBMCs were the source of the RNA used for TCR sequencing. CDR3-region Arm-PCR and iRepertoire HTBI primers produced the TCR beta libraries. Each CDR3 protein gets one entry after TCRdb re-called the multiplex PCR reads with MiXCR. The top ten hold 15% to 20% of the sample, which has hundreds of thousands of distinct CDR3 sequences, 16% seen once. The same sample was also studied in work on T cells in Graves' hyperthyroidism and ophthalmopathy.

The material was peripheral blood mononuclear cells (PBMCs), obtained at new diagnosis, from a patient treated with antithyroid drugs. The source is a woman in her thirties with Graves disease.

The rearrangement links TRBV6-1 to TRBJ2-7, with D possibly TRBD1 on 6 matching bases. This CDR3 is 14 amino acids long. V lost 6 bases and J lost 0, with 12 bases in between. CDR1 is MNHNS, CDR2 SASEGT, per germline. DNA of the CDR3: TGTGCCAGCAGACGCGACAGGAGCTCCTACGAGCAGTACTTC. Translated: CASRRDRSSYEQYF.

The rearrangement links TRBV7-9 to TRBJ2-2; D remains unclear. Germline V CDR1 and CDR2: SEHNR, FQNEAQ (reference sequence). V lost 3 bases, J lost 1 base, and 6 bases lay in between. This CDR3 comprises 14 residues. In nucleotides, the CDR3 is TGTGCCAGCAGCTTTACACGGAACACCGGGGAGCTGTTTTTT. Protein sequence: CASSFTRNTGELFF.

This clonotype was counted many times. The chain couples TRBV28 to TRBJ1-1, with a possible D match to TRBD1 (5 bases). The length of the CDR3 is 14 residues. CDR1 and CDR2 from the germline V gene are MDHEN and SYDVKM. V was clipped by 8 bases and J by 5 bases, with 18 bases between them. The CDR3 is CASPSGRAKTEAFF. CDR3 bases: TGTGCCAGCCCCTCCGGCAGGGCGAAGACTGAAGCTTTCTTT.

The table lists this clonotype with a few counts. V is TRBV7-9 and J is TRBJ2-7; D remains unclear. CDR1 is SEHNR and CDR2 is FQNEAQ in the germline V gene (reference sequence). This CDR3 spans 12 amino acids. The ends were cut back, 8 bases at V and 3 bases at J, with 11 bases in the middle. The CDR3 DNA reads as TGTGCCAGCGGTATATGGGGCTACGAGCAGTACTTC. Its protein is CASGIWGYEQYF.

This clonotype was counted at least ten times. V and J are TRBV29-1 and TRBJ2-5; 7 bases fit TRBD2. The CDR3 runs to 16 residues. Germline CDR1 and CDR2: SQVTM and ANQGSEA. V lost 0 bases and J lost 5; bases outside the gene matches: 12. This CDR3 is CSVEDRKGGVWETQYF. CDR3 nucleotide sequence: TGCAGCGTTGAAGATCGGAAGGGAGGGGTCTGGGAGACCCAGTACTTC.

The chain links TRBV18 to TRBJ1-3; the D is unclear. V lost 3 bases, J lost 0 bases, and 6 bases lay in between. This CDR3 has 14 amino acids. The germline V gene has CDR1 KGHSH and CDR2 LQKENI. The CDR3: CASSPESSGNTIYF. The CDR3 DNA reads as TGTGCCAGCTCACCTGAGAGCTCTGGAAACACCATATATTTT.

The chain combines TRBV7-9 with TRBJ2-2, with unresolved D. Deletions cut 5 bases from V and 5 bases from J, with 9 bases between. The germline V gene has CDR1 SEHNR and CDR2 FQNEAQ (reference sequence). This CDR3 is 13 amino acids long. CDR3 amino acids: CASSQSWTGELFF. In nucleotides, the CDR3 is TGTGCCAGCAGCCAAAGTTGGACCGGGGAGCTGTTTTTT.

V and J are TRBV7-2 and TRBJ1-1, with D perhaps matching TRBD1 (5 bases). V was shortened by 5 bases and J by 6 bases, with 16 bases between the two germline ends. Germline CDR1 reads SGHTA; CDR2 reads FQGNSA. The CDR3 contains 14 residues. The CDR3 loop is CASSTGLQGAEAFF. The CDR3 coding sequence is TGTGCCAGCAGCACAGGTCTCCAGGGAGCTGAAGCTTTCTTT.

This clonotype was found many times. V gene TRBV28 combines with J gene TRBJ2-7, with D tentatively TRBD2 (6 bases). Trimming took 3 bases from V and 3 from J, leaving 12 bases between them. Germline V CDR1 and CDR2: MDHEN, SYDVKM. The CDR3 is 14 amino acids. Here the CDR3 reads CASSLGGPYYEQYF. CDR3 bases: TGTGCCAGCAGTTTGGGGGGACCTTACTACGAGCAGTACTTC.

The chain uses TRBV20-1 and TRBJ1-6; 10 bases are shared with TRBD1. Germline-derived CDR1 and CDR2 are DFQATT and SNEGSKA (reference sequence). There are 17 residues in the CDR3. V was pared by 2 bases and J by 5 bases, with 9 bases of the junction left unmatched. CDR3: CSARLLLTGGNNSPLHF. The CDR3 bases are TGCAGTGCTAGACTATTATTGACAGGGGGCAATAATTCACCCCTCCACTTT.

The table lists this clonotype with a few counts. The DNA for the CDR3 is TGTGCCATCAGTGAGTCTACGGGAAGGTGGGACAATGAGCAGTTCTTC. It translates to CAISESTGRWDNEQFF. V and J are TRBV10-3 and TRBJ2-1; maybe TRBD2 (5 bases). Germline V gives CDR1 ENHRY, CDR2 SYGVKD. The CDR3 runs to 16 residues. V was cut by 0 bases and J by 5 bases, with 14 bases left in between.

V is TRBV29-1 and J is TRBJ2-5; D possibly corresponds to TRBD2 (5 bases). The CDR3 is made up of 13 amino acids. Germline V gene sequence: CDR1 SQVTM, CDR2 ANQGSEA. In DNA, the CDR3 is TGCAGTAGCTTGAGGGCATATCAAGAGACCCAGTACTTC. As protein: CSSLRAYQETQYF.

This clonotype has only a few counts. J is TRBJ2-3 and V is TRBV20-1; D possibly matches TRBD1 or TRBD2 (5 bases each). Looked up from germline, CDR1 is DFQATT and CDR2 is SNEGSKA (reference sequence). The V end was cut by 6 bases, the J end by 9 bases, with 13 bases between. The CDR3 totals 11 residues. The chain's CDR3 is CSAARDQTQYF. For the CDR3, the DNA is TGCAGTGCCGCCCGGGACCAAACGCAGTATTTT.

This clonotype appeared many times. The chain combines TRBV28 with TRBJ2-1, with TRBD2 as a possible D gene (6 bases). Germline lookup yields CDR1 MDHEN and CDR2 SYDVKM. V dropped 6 bases and J dropped 7 bases, with 13 bases sitting between them. This CDR3 is built from 13 residues. CDR3 DNA sequence: TGTGCCAGCAGCCACCGACTAGTGAATGAGCAGTTCTTC. Translating gives CASSHRLVNEQFF. Full variable domain (missing parts from reference TRBV28 and TRBJ2-1): DVKVTQSSRYLVKRTGEKVFLECVQDMDHENMFWYRQDPGLGLRLIYFSYDVKMKEKGDIPEGYSVSREKKERFSLILESASTNQTSMYLCASSHRLVNEQFFGPGTRLTVL.

This clonotype has ten or more counts. The CDR3 sequence: CASRSLRESHSYGYTF. CDR3 bases: TGTGCCAGCCGGAGTTTAAGGGAGAGTCACTCCTATGGCTACACCTTC. The genes are TRBV27 and TRBJ1-2; no clear D gene. The CDR3 covers 16 residues. V lost 8 bases and J lost 4, with 23 bases in between. Germline V lookup: CDR1 MNHEY, CDR2 SMNVEV (reference sequence).

This clonotype was observed at least ten times. The V call is TRBV29-1, the J call TRBJ2-3; 7 bases agree with TRBD1. The V segment lost 8 bases and the J segment 2 bases; nucleotides outside the gene matches: 10. CDR3 length: 14 residues. CDR1 and CDR2 (germline): SQVTM, ANQGSEA. CDR3 DNA: TGCAGCCATATTCCGGGACAGAACACAGATACGCAGTATTTT. Amino acids: CSHIPGQNTDTQYF.

This clonotype showed up many times. The V and J genes are TRBV6-1 and TRBJ2-7; possibly TRBD1 or TRBD2 for D (6 bases each). Per germline, CDR1 MNHNS and CDR2 SASEGT. V was pared by 3 bases and J by 7 bases, with 19 bases between. The CDR3 contains 15 residues. DNA for the CDR3: TGTGCCAGCAGTGATCAGGGGAGCCCGGGGGTGGAGCAGTACTTC. Encoded protein: CASSDQGSPGVEQYF.